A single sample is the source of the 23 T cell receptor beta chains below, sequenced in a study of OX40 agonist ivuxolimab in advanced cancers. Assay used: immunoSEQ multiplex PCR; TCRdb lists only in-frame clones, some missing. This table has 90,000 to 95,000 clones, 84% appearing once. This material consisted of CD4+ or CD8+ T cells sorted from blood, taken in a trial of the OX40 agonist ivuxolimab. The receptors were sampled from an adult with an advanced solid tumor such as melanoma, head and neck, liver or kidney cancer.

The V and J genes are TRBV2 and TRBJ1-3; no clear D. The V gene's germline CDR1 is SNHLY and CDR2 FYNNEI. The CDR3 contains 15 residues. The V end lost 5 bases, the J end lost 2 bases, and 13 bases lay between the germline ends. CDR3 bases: TGTGCCAGCAGTCAGGACGCACTACCTGGAAACACCATATATTTT. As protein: CASSQDALPGNTIYF.

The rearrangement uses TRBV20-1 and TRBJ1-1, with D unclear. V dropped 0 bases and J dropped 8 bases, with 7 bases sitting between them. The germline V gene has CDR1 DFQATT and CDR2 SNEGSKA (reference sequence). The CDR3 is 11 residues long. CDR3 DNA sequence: TGCAGTGCTAGAGACATTACAGAAGCTTTCTTT. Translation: CSARDITEAFF.

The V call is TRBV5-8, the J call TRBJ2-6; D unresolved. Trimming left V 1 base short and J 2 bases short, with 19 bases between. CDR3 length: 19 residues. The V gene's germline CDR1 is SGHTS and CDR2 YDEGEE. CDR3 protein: CASSLSLSSGLTGANVLTF. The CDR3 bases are TGTGCCAGCAGCTTGTCGCTTTCAAGTGGTCTTACTGGGGCCAACGTCCTGACTTTC.

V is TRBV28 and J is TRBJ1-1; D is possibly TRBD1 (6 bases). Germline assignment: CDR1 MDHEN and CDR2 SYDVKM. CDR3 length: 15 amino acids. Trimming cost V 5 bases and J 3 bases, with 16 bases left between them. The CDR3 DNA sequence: TGTGCCAGCAGTCCCGGGAAGACAGGACACACTGAAGCTTTCTTT. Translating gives CASSPGKTGHTEAFF.

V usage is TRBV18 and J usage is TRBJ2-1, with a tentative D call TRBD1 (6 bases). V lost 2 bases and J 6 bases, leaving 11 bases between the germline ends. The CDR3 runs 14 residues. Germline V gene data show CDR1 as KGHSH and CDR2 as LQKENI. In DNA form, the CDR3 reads TGTGCCAGCTCACCAGAGAACAGGGCCAATGAGCAGTTCTTC. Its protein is CASSPENRANEQFF.

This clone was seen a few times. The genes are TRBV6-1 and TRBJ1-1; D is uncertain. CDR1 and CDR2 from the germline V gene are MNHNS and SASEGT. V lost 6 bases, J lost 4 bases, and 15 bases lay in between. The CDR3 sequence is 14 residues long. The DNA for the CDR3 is TGTGCCAGCAGGGACGGTACTTGGAGCACTGAAGCTTTCTTT. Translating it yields CASRDGTWSTEAFF.

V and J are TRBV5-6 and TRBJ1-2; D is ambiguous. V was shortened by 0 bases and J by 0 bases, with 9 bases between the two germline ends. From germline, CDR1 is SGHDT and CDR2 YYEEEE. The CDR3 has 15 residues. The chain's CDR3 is CASSLVANSNYGYTF. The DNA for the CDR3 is TGTGCCAGCAGCTTGGTTGCGAACTCTAACTATGGCTACACCTTC.

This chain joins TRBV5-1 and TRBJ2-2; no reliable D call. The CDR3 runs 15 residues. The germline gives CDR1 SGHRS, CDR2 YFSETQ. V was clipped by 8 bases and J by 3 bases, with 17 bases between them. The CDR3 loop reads CASQLIGSDTGELFF. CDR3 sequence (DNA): TGCGCCAGTCAGTTGATCGGTTCCGACACCGGGGAGCTGTTTTTT.

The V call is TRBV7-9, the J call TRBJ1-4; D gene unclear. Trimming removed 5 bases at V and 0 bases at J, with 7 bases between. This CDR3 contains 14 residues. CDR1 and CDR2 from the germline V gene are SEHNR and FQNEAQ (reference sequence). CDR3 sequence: CASSLDATNEKLFF. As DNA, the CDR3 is TGTGCCAGCAGCCTCGATGCAACTAATGAAAAACTGTTTTTT.

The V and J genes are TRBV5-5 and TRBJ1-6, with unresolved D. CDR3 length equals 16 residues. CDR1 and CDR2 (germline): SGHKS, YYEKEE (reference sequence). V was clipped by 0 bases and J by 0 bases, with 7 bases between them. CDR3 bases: TGTGCCAGCAGCTTGGTGGCAGACTCCTATAATTCACCCCTCCACTTT. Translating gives CASSLVADSYNSPLHF.

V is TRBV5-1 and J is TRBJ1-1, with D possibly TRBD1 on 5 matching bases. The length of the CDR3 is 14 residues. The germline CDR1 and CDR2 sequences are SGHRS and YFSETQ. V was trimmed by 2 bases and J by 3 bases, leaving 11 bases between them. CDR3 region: CASSLGDGDTEAFF. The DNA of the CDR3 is TGCGCCAGCAGCTTAGGGGATGGCGACACTGAAGCTTTCTTT.

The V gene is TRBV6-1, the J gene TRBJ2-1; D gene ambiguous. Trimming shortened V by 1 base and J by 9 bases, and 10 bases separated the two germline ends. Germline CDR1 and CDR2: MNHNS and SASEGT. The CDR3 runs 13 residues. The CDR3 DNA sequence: TGTGCCAGCAGTGAAGGAACGTTTGGTGAGCAGTTCTTC. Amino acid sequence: CASSEGTFGEQFF.

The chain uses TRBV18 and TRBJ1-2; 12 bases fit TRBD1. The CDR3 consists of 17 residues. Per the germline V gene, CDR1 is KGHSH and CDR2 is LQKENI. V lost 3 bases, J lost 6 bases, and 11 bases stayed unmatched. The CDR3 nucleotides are TGTGCCAGCTCACCGGGGACAGGGGGCAAGTCCATACATGGCTACACCTTC. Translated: CASSPGTGGKSIHGYTF. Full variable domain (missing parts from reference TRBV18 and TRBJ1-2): NAGVMQNPRHLVRRRGQEARLRCSPMKGHSHVYWYRQLPEEGLKFMVYLQKENIIDESGMPKERFSAEFPKEGPSILRIQQVVRGDSAAYFCASSPGTGGKSIHGYTFGSGTRLTVV.

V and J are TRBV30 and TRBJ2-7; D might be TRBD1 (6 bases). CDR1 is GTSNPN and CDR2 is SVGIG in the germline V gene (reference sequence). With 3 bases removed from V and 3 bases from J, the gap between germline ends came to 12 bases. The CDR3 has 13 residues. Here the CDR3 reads CAWRAVGGYEQYF. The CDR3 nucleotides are TGTGCCTGGAGGGCGGTAGGGGGCTACGAGCAGTACTTC.

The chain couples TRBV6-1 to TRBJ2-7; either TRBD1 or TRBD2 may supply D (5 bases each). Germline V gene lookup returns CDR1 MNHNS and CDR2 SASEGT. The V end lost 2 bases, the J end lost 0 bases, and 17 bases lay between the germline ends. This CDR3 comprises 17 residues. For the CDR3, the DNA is TGTGCCAGCAGTGAAAGGGCAGGGACCCTTCCCTCCTACGAGCAGTACTTC. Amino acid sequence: CASSERAGTLPSYEQYF.

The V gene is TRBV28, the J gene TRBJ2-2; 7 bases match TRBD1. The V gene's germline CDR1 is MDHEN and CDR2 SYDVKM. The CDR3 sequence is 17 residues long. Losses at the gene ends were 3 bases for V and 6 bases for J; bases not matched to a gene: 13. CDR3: CASSFFDLAGGPGELFF. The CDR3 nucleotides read TGTGCCAGCAGTTTTTTCGATTTAGCAGGGGGTCCCGGGGAGCTGTTTTTT.

CDR3 in amino acids: CASSTSYEQYV. CDR3 nucleotides: TGTGCCAGCAGCACATCCTACGAGCAGTACGTC. The chain recombines TRBV5-6 with TRBJ2-7; D call uncertain. CDR3 length: 11 residues. CDR1 is SGHDT and CDR2 is YYEEEE in the germline V gene. V was shortened by 4 bases and J by 1 base, with 3 bases between the two germline ends.

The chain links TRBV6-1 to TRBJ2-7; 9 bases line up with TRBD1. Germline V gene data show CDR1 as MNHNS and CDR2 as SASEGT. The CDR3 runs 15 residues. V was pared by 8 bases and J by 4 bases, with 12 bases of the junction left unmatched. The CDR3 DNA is TGTGCCAGCGATAGCGGCGGGACAGGGAGTTACGAGCAGTACTTC. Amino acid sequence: CASDSGGTGSYEQYF.

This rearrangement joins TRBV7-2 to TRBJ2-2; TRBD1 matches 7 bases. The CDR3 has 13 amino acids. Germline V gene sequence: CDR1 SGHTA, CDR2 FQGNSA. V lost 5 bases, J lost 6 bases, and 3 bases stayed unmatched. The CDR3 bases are TGTGCCAGCAGCCAAGACAGGGCCGGGGAGCTGTTTTTT. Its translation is CASSQDRAGELFF.

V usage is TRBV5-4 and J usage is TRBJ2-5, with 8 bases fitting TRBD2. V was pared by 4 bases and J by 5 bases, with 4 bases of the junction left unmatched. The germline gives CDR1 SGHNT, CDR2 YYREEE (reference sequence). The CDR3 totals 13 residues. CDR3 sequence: CASSPGGRETQYF. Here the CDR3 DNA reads TGTGCCAGCAGCCCGGGCGGGAGGGAGACCCAGTACTTC. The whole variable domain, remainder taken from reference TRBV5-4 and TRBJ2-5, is ETGVTQSPTHLIKTRGQQVTLRCSSQSGHNTVSWYQQALGQGPQFIFQYYREEENGRGNFPPRFSGLQFPNYSSELNVNALELDDSALYLCASSPGGRETQYFGPGTRLLVL.

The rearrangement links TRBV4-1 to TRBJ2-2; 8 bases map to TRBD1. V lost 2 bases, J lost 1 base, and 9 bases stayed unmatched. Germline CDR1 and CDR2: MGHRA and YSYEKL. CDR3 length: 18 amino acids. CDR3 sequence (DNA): TGCGCCAGCAGCCAACTTCCCGCCGGGACAGGGAACACCGGGGAGCTGTTTTTT. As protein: CASSQLPAGTGNTGELFF.

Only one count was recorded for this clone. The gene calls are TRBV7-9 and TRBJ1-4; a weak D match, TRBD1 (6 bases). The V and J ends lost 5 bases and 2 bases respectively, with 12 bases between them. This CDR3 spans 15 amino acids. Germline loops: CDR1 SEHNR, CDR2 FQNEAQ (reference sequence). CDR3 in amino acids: CASSQWGGTNEKLFF. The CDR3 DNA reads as TGTGCCAGCAGCCAATGGGGGGGCACTAATGAAAAACTGTTTTTT. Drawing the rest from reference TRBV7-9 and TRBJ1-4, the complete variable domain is DTGVSQNPRHKITKRGQNVTFRCDPISEHNRLYWYRQTLGQGPEFLTYFQNEAQLEKSRLLSDRFSAERPKGSFSTLEIQRTEQGDSAMYLCASSQWGGTNEKLFFGSGTQLSVL.

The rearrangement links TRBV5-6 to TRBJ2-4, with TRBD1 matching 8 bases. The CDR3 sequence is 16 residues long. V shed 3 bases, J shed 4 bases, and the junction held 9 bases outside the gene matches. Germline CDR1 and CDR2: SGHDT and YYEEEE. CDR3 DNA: TGTGCCAGCAGCTCTTCCCTCACAGGGGGGAAAAACATTCAGTACTTC. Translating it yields CASSSSLTGGKNIQYF.